This T cell receptor (beta chain) was sequenced for a study of shared clonotypes between healthy human individuals. Study results and limitations: The sampled material consisted only of blood, and tissue repertoires are likely to differ.

The method was immunoSEQ multiplex PCR; TCRdb's version includes in-frame clones alone and lacks a portion of them. The sample lists about 330,000 clones; about 74% were seen once. With respect to this clone: What it binds is unknown.

The CDR3 contains 14 residues. The V gene lost 3 bases and the J gene lost 7 bases, with 15 bases spanning the gap. CDR1 and CDR2 (germline): SGHVS, FQNEAQ. V usage is TRBV7-8 and J usage is TRBJ2-5; the D gene is possibly TRBD2 (6 bases). Sequenced: memory CD4+ T cells sorted from blood. Subset reported: CD45RA-negative fraction. This clonotype was obtained from a man aged 25 to 45 in good health. The DNA for the CDR3 is TGTGCCAGCAGCTTGGAACGGGAGATGGTGACCCAGTACTTC. Protein: CASSLEREMVTQYF.